A single sample gave rise to the 13 T cell receptor beta chains below, sequenced in a study of blood T cells in healthy people across ages. For the second PCR, which ran for roughly 7 to 11 cycles, a sample-barcoded 5' primer and a J-beta primer mix were used. TCRdb re-called the 5' RACE reads through MiXCR, storing one row per CDR3 protein. The sample includes about 1,400,000 distinct CDR3 sequences, roughly 60% of them seen just once. Sample: blood. These receptors were taken from a man in his late teens or twenties in good health.

The genes are TRBV27 and TRBJ2-7, with a tentative D call TRBD2 (6 bases). Germline-derived CDR1 and CDR2 are MNHEY and SMNVEV (reference sequence). The CDR3 loop spans 16 amino acids. V was clipped by 3 bases and J by 0 bases, with 15 bases between them. CDR3 in DNA: TGTGCCAGCAGTTTTAGCCGGGCTAGCGCCTCCTACGAGCAGTACTTC. This encodes CASSFSRASASYEQYF.

This chain links TRBV11-2 with TRBJ1-4; 7 bases are a match to TRBD1. CDR1 is SGHAT and CDR2 is FQNNGV in the germline V gene. CDR3 length equals 14 residues. V dropped 5 bases and J dropped 5; count of bases not matched to a gene: 5. This CDR3 reads CASSQFRGNEKLFF. The CDR3 DNA reads as TGTGCCAGCAGCCAATTCAGGGGGAATGAAAAACTGTTTTTT.

The CDR3 sequence is CASSSSGIDRDGNEQFF. CDR3 coding DNA: TGTGCCAGCAGCTCCTCTGGTATAGACAGGGACGGCAATGAGCAGTTCTTC. This chain joins TRBV6-5 and TRBJ2-1; TRBD1 agrees at 7 bases. The CDR3 totals 17 residues. With 6 bases clipped from V and 6 bases from J, the junction kept 17 bases outside the gene matches. Germline lookup yields CDR1 MNHEY and CDR2 SVGAGI.

The chain links TRBV2 to TRBJ2-1, with 7 bases that match TRBD2. The germline CDR1 and CDR2 sequences are SNHLY and FYNNEI. CDR3 length: 15 residues. V lost 6 bases and J lost 4; bases outside the gene matches: 9. CDR3 region: CASREDGLVYNEQFF. CDR3 sequence (DNA): TGTGCCAGCAGGGAGGACGGACTAGTTTACAATGAGCAGTTCTTC.

This clonotype was seen only a few times. The junction differs from germline at one of its ends, possibly a read error. J is TRBJ2-3 and V is TRBV7-7; perhaps D is TRBD1 or TRBD2 (5 bases each). Germline V gives CDR1 SSHAT, CDR2 FNYEAQ (reference sequence). The CDR3 is 15 amino acids. This CDR3 reads CASSLAGAPTDTQYF. CDR3 DNA sequence: TGTGCTAGCAGCTTAGCCGGGGCGCCTACAGATACGCAGTATTTT.

The V call is TRBV14, the J call TRBJ1-2; 7 bases are a match to TRBD1. After removal of 1 base from V and 2 bases from J, the junction contained 10 bases not matched to a gene. CDR3 length equals 17 residues. The germline V gene encodes CDR1 SGHDN and CDR2 FVKESK. Here the CDR3 DNA reads TGTGCCAGCAGCCAAGTAGGGACAGAGTCTTTAAACTATGGCTACACCTTC. It is translated as CASSQVGTESLNYGYTF. Full variable domain (remainder filled in from reference TRBV14 and TRBJ1-2): EAGVTQFPSHSVIEKGQTVTLRCDPISGHDNLYWYRRVMGKEIKFLLHFVKESKQDESGMPNNRFLAERTGGTYSTLKVQPAELEDSGVYFCASSQVGTESLNYGYTFGSGTRLTVV.

This chain links TRBV10-3 with TRBJ2-7; possibly TRBD2 for D (7 bases). The CDR3 extends over 13 amino acids. V was cut by 6 bases and J by 3 bases, with 12 bases left in between. The germline V gene has CDR1 ENHRY and CDR2 SYGVKD. This chain's CDR3 is CAIRNREGYEQYF. The DNA for the CDR3 is TGTGCCATCAGAAACAGGGAGGGCTACGAGCAGTACTTC.

V and J are TRBV18 and TRBJ2-5; D is ambiguous. The ends were cut back, 4 bases at V and 3 bases at J, with 6 bases in the middle. This CDR3 comprises 12 residues. CDR1 and CDR2 from the germline V gene are KGHSH and LQKENI. The CDR3 sequence is CASSRREETQYF. The CDR3, as DNA: TGTGCCAGCTCACGAAGGGAAGAGACCCAGTACTTC. Drawing the rest from reference TRBV18 and TRBJ2-5, the complete variable domain is NAGVMQNPRHLVRRRGQEARLRCSPMKGHSHVYWYRQLPEEGLKFMVYLQKENIIDESGMPKERFSAEFPKEGPSILRIQQVVRGDSAAYFCASSRREETQYFGPGTRLLVL.

The table lists this clonotype with a few counts. The chain couples TRBV27 to TRBJ1-6; weak D call: TRBD1 (6 bases). Germline-derived CDR1 and CDR2 are MNHEY and SMNVEV (reference sequence). Trimming shortened V by 2 bases and J by 1 base, and 12 bases separated the two germline ends. This CDR3 has 17 amino acids. The CDR3 sequence: CASSLDRQTSYNSPLHF. The CDR3 region has the DNA TGTGCCAGCAGTTTAGACAGGCAGACATCCTATAATTCACCCCTCCACTTT.

This chain uses TRBV5-1 with TRBJ2-6, with D possibly being TRBD1 (5 bases). V lost 3 bases and J 2 bases, leaving 12 bases between the germline ends. Germline V lookup: CDR1 SGHRS, CDR2 YFSETQ. The CDR3 spans 16 residues. The CDR3, as DNA: TGCGCCAGCAGCTCAGCTCCAGGGCCTGGGGCCAACGTCCTGACTTTC. It codes for CASSSAPGPGANVLTF.

The chain links TRBV20-1 to TRBJ2-4, with TRBD2 matching 7 bases. Looked up from germline, CDR1 is DFQATT and CDR2 is SNEGSKA (reference sequence). V lost 5 bases, J lost 0 bases, and 7 bases stayed unmatched. The length of the CDR3 is 15 residues. CDR3 residues: CSARTSPLAKNIQYF. The CDR3 coding sequence is TGCAGTGCTCGGACTAGTCCACTAGCCAAAAACATTCAGTACTTC.

The chain couples TRBV25-1 to TRBJ1-1; 7 nucleotides align to TRBD1. The CDR3 totals 16 residues. CDR1 MGHDK and CDR2 SYGVNS come from the germline V gene. The junction had 14 bases not matched to a gene; V was cut back by 5 bases and J by 5 bases. CDR3 in amino acids: CASSRPETGYFTEAFF. CDR3 sequence (DNA): TGTGCCAGCAGTAGACCTGAGACAGGGTATTTTACTGAAGCTTTCTTT.

CDR3 sequence: CASRERGQLNSPLHF. CDR3 sequence (DNA): TGTGCCAGCCGAGAGAGAGGACAGCTGAATTCACCCCTCCACTTT. V gene TRBV6-1 combines with J gene TRBJ1-6; a weak D match, TRBD1 (6 bases). The germline V and J ends were trimmed by 8 bases and 7 bases, with 18 bases remaining between them. CDR1 MNHNS and CDR2 SASEGT come from the germline V gene. The CDR3 runs 15 residues.